The sequence of this T cell receptor (beta chain) was determined in a study of OX40 agonist ivuxolimab in advanced cancers. Turning to the study itself: At doses from 0.01 to 10 mg/kg, patients were given intravenous ivuxolimab every 2 weeks. Partial responses occurred in Three dose-escalation patients, one with hepatocellular carcinoma and two with cutaneous melanoma.

With 6 bases clipped from V and 8 bases from J, the junction kept 9 bases outside the gene matches. The CDR3 loop spans 13 amino acids. The germline V gene encodes CDR1 SNHLY and CDR2 FYNNEI. This table comes from immunoSEQ multiplex PCR, and its TCRdb copy is limited to in-frame clones, with some not included. The sample shows fewer than 100,000 clones, roughly nine tenths of them seen only once. The rearrangement uses TRBV2 and TRBJ1-2; 7 bases map to TRBD1. The sample consisted of CD4+ or CD8+ T cells sorted from blood, taken in a trial of the OX40 agonist ivuxolimab. The receptor comes from an adult with an advanced solid tumor such as melanoma, head and neck, liver or kidney cancer. The CDR3 DNA reads as TGTGCCAGCAGAGGAACAGGGGCGCGAGGCTACACCTTC. This codes for CASRGTGARGYTF.